The rows below give T cell receptor beta chains drawn from one sample of a study of T cells in Graves' hyperthyroidism and ophthalmopathy. TCRdb independently ran MiXCR on the multiplex PCR reads; one entry per CDR3 protein. Here the sample spans 250,000 to 300,000 distinct CDR3 sequences, roughly 15% being singletons. The sample was blood. The source is a woman between 35 and 50 years old with Graves' hyperthyroidism. The CDR3 runs from the conserved cysteine through the conserved F or W. The D gene is left open where the match is weak. Clone size is given for some rows only: seen once, a few or many times, or a class if the clone is expanded.

TRBV4-2,-,TRBJ2-5,-,CASSQDRTGGETQYF
TRBV27,TRBD2,TRBJ2-5,-,CASSFAGVRETQYF
TRBV12-3/TRBV12-4,TRBD2,TRBJ2-6,many,CASRGLAGESSGANVLTF
TRBV7-9,-,TRBJ2-1,many,CASSLAGAKEQFF
TRBV28,-,TRBJ2-2,many,CASSPSRGGPGELFF
TRBV9,-,TRBJ2-7,-,CASSLGRAGIEQYF
TRBV5-1,TRBD1,TRBJ2-6,-,CASSFGQGSGANVLTF
TRBV20-1,TRBD2,TRBJ2-3,-,CSADGTSGKLWTDTQYF
TRBV9,TRBD2,TRBJ2-3,few,CASSVAGGFTDTQYF
TRBV28,-,TRBJ2-3,many,CASSHTLALGSTDTQYF
TRBV2,-,TRBJ2-2,many,CASSEGLGRTGELFF
TRBV27,-,TRBJ2-7,many,CASRTSWGNDEQYF
TRBV11-2,TRBD1,TRBJ1-1,many,CASSLGGAGGFEAFF
TRBV12-3/TRBV12-4,-,TRBJ2-3,many,CASSLTTLRDTQYF
TRBV4-1,-,TRBJ1-2,-,CASSQDLDGRGYTF
TRBV29-1,TRBD1,TRBJ1-1,-,CSVRQGGTEAFF
TRBV19,TRBD2,TRBJ2-1,-,CASSMLTAGVGDEQFF
TRBV7-2,-,TRBJ1-6,-,CVSRGLANSPLHF
TRBV3-1,-,TRBJ2-7,-,CASSQNHGGEQYF
TRBV28,TRBD1,TRBJ1-5,-,CASSLWTGGPSNQPQHF
TRBV6-1,-,TRBJ2-1,many,CASSLGETNEQFF
TRBV13,-,TRBJ2-7,few,CASSSPTFYYEQYF
TRBV6-1,TRBD1,TRBJ1-4,many,CASRRGQGAGNEKLFF
TRBV19,TRBD2,TRBJ2-2,-,CASIDGRAFGELFF
TRBV11-2,TRBD2,TRBJ2-2,many,CASRGGTANTGELFF
TRBV2,TRBD1,TRBJ1-5,many,CASSSRTGGGNQPQHF
TRBV29-1,TRBD2,TRBJ2-3,many,CSSGGDSGGDTQYF
TRBV5-5,TRBD1,TRBJ1-1,many,CASSRDRGQAEAFF
TRBV2,-,TRBJ2-2,-,CASSVASRRTGELFF
TRBV20-1,-,TRBJ1-2,many,CSAWGVEDYGYTF
TRBV16,-,TRBJ1-4,few,CASSQSSTATNEKLFF
TRBV3-1,-,TRBJ2-3,few,CASSQGTPGGTDTQYF
TRBV7-2,-,TRBJ2-5,many,CASSPVRETQYF